This T cell receptor (beta chain) was identified in a study of blood T cells in healthy people across ages. This clonotype was recorded a few times. CDR3 length equals 11 residues. V was shortened by 5 bases and J by 4 bases, with 6 bases between the two germline ends. Looked up from germline, CDR1 is SQVTM and CDR2 is ANQGSEA. Through a sample-barcoded 5' primer and a J-beta primer mix, a second PCR was run for roughly 6 to 11 cycles. TCRdb recomputed calls from the 5' RACE reads with MiXCR, one row per CDR3 protein. The sample holds more than 500,000 distinct CDR3 sequences, about a quarter seen once. The sample also formed part of further work on T cells of mothers and their children.

This receptor was obtained from a boy under 10 years old in good health. The sequenced sample consisted of blood. The chain is built from TRBV29-1 and TRBJ2-1, with D hard to call. This CDR3 is CSVYLYNEQFF. For the CDR3, the DNA is TGCAGCGTTTATTTATACAATGAGCAGTTCTTC.